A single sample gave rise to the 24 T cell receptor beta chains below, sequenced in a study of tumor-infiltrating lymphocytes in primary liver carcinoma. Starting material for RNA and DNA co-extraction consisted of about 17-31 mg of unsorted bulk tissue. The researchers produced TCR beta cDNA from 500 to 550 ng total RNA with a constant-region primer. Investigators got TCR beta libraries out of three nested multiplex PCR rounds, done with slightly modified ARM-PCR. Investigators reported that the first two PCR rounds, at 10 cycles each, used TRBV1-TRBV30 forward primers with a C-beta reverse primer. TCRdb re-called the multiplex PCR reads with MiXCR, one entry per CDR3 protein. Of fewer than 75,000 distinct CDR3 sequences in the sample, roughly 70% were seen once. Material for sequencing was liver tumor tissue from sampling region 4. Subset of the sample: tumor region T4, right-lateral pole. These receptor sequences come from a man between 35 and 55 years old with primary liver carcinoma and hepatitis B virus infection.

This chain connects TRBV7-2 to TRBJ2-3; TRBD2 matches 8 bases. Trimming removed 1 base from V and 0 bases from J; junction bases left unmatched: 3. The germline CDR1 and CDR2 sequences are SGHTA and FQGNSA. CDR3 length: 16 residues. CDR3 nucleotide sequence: TGTGCCAGCAGCTTAGTGGCTAGCGGGAGCACAGATACGCAGTATTTT. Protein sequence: CASSLVASGSTDTQYF.

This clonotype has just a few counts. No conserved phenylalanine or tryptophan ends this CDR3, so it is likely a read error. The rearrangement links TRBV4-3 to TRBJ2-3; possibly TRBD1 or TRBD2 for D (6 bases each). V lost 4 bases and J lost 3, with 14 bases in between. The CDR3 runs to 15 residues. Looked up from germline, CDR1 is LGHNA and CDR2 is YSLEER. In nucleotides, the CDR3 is TGCGCCAGCAGCCGCCGACAAGGGGGGACAGATACGCAGTATTTA. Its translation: CASSRRQGGTDTQYL.

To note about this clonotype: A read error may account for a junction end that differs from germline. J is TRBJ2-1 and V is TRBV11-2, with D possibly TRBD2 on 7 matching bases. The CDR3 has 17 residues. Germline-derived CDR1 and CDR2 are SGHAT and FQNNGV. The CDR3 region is CASSLDGGGRFYNGQFF. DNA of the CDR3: TGTGCCAGCAGCTTAGATGGGGGCGGGAGATTCTACAATGGGCAGTTCTTC.

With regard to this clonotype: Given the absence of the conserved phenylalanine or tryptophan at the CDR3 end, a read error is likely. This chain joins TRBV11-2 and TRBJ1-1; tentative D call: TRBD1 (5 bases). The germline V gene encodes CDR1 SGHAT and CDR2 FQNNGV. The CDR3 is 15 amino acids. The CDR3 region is CVSSAPGGVNTEAFY. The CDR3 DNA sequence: TGTGTCAGCAGCGCACCCGGGGGGGTGAACACTGAAGCTTTCTAT.

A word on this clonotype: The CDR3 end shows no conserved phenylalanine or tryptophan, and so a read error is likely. CDR3 loop: CASSYQTSGLYEQYS. CDR3 in DNA: TGCGCCAGCAGCTACCAAACTAGCGGGCTCTACGAGCAGTACTCC. The V call is TRBV4-1, the J call TRBJ2-7; 9 bases agree with TRBD2. With 5 bases clipped from V and 3 bases from J, the junction kept 8 bases outside the gene matches. Germline lookup yields CDR1 MGHRA and CDR2 YSYEKL. The CDR3 has 15 residues.

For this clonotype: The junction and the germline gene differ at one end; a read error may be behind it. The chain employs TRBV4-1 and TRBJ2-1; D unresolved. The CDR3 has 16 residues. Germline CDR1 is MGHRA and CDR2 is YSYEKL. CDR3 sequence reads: CASSQEAAIRYNEQFF. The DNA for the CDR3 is TGTGCCAGCAGCCAAGAGGCCGCGATAAGGTACAATGAGCAGTTCTTC.

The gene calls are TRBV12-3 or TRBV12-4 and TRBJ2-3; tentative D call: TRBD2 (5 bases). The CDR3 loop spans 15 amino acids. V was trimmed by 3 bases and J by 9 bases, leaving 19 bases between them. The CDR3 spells CASSLRGKVRETQYF. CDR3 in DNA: TGTGCCAGCAGTTTGAGAGGGAAGGTACGAGAGACGCAGTATTTT.

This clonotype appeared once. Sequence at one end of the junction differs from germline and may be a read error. The CDR3 sequence is CASSLVPEGTQYF. CDR3 nucleotides: TGTGCCAGCAGCTTAGTTCCGGAAGGGACCCAATACTTC. The rearrangement links TRBV11-2 to TRBJ2-5; D could derive from TRBD1 or TRBD2 (5 bases each). This CDR3 has 13 amino acids. Germline CDR1 and CDR2: SGHAT and FQNNGV.

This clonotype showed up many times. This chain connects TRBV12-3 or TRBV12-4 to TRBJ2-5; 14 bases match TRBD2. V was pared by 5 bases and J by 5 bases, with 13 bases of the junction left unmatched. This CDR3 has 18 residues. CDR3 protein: CASSKGTSGSLRQETQYF. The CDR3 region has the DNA TGTGCCAGCAGTAAGGGGACTAGCGGGAGCCTTCGGCAGGAGACCCAGTACTTC.

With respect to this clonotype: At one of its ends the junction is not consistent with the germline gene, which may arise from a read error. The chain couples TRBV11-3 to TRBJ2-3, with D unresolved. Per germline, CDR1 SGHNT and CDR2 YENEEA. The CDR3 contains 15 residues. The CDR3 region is CTSSLESGRADTQYF. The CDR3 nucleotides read TGTACCAGCAGCTTAGAGTCCGGGCGCGCAGATACACAGTATTTT.

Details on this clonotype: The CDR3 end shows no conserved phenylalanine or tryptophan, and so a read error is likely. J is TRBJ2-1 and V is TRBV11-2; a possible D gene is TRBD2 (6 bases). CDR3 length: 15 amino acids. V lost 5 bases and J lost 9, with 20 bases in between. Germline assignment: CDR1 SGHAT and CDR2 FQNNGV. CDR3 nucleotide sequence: TGTGCCAGCAGCCCCCAGCAGGAGGGATTGGGTGAGCAGTTCTAT. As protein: CASSPQQEGLGEQFY.

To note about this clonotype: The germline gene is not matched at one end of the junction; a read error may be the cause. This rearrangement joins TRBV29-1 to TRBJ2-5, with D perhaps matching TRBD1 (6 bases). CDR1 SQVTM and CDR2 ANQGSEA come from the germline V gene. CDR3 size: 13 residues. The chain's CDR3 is CRVEGTPIETQYF. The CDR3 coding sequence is TGCAGGGTTGAAGGGACACCCATAGAGACCCAGTACTTC. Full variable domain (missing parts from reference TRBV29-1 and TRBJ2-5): SAVISQKPSRDICQRGTSLTIQCQVDSQVTMMFWYRQQPGQSLTLIATANQGSEATYESGFVIDKFPISRPNLTFSTLTVSNMSPEDSSIYLCRVEGTPIETQYFGPGTRLLVL.

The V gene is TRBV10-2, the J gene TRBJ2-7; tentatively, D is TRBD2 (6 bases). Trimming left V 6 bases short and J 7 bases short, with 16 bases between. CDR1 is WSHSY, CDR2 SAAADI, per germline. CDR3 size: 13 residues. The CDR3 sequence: CASRTWTGEEQYF. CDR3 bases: TGCGCCAGCAGGACCTGGACGGGGGAAGAGCAGTACTTC.

The CDR3 bases are TGTGCAAACAGTATCCGGGACAGGGGTACCCAAGAGACCCAGTACTTC. This encodes CANSIRDRGTQETQYF. V gene TRBV6-6 combines with J gene TRBJ2-5; 10 bases agree with TRBD1. The CDR3 totals 16 residues. Germline-derived CDR1 and CDR2 are MNHNY and SVGAGI (reference sequence).

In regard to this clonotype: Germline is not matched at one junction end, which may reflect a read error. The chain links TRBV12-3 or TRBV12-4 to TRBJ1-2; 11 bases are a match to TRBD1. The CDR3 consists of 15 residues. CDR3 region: CASSLGTGGGYDYTF. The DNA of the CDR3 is TGTGCCAGCAGTTTGGGGACAGGGGGAGGATATGACTACACCTTC.

Here the CDR3 reads CASSGSGRYEQYF. In nucleotides, the CDR3 is TGTGCCAGCAGTGGTAGCGGGAGGTACGAGCAGTACTTC. This chain connects TRBV6-2 or TRBV6-3 to TRBJ2-7; 10 bases match TRBD2. V was clipped by 5 bases and J by 4 bases; unmatched bases: 2. From germline, CDR1 is MNHEY and CDR2 SVGEGT. The CDR3 contains 13 residues.

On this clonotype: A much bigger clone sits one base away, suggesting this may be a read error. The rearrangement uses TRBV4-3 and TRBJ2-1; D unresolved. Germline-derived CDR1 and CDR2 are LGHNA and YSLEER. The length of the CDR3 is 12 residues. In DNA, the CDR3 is TGCGCCAGCATTGGCCCCTACAATGAGCAGCTCTTC. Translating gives CASIGPYNEQLF.

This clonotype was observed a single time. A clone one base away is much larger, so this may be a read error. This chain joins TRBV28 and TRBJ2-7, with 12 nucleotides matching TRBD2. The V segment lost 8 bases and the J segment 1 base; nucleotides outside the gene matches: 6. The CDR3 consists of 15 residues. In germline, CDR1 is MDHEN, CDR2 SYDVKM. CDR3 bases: TGTGCCAGCGTCGGACTAGCGGGAAGGTCCTACGAGCAGTACTTC. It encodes CASVGLAGRSYEQYF.

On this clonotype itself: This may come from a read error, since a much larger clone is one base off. DNA for the CDR3: TGTGCCAGCAATGGTGGAGGCGGTGGGGAGACCCAGTACTTC. Translated, it gives CASNGGGGGETQYF. This sequence joins TRBV6-1 and TRBJ2-5; tentatively, D is TRBD2 (5 bases). The CDR3 runs to 14 residues. Trimming stripped 7 bases from V and 5 bases from J, with 17 bases between. Germline V gene lookup returns CDR1 MNHNS and CDR2 SASEGT.

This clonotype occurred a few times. This CDR3 is CASSFGLSYGQYF. DNA of the CDR3: TGTGCCAGCAGCTTCGGACTCTCCTACGGACAGTACTTC. The chain combines TRBV5-5 with TRBJ2-7, with D possibly TRBD2 on 5 matching bases. Trimming removed 2 bases at V and 10 bases at J, with 16 bases between. The CDR3 is made up of 13 amino acids. Germline CDR1 reads SGHKS; CDR2 reads YYEKEE (reference sequence).

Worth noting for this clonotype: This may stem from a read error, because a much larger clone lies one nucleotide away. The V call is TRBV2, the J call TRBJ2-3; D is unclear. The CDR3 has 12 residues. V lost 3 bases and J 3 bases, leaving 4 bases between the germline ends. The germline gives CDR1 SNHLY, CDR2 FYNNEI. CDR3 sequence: CASSELTDTQYF. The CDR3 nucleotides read TGTGCCAGCAGTGAGTTAACAGATACGCAGTATTTT.

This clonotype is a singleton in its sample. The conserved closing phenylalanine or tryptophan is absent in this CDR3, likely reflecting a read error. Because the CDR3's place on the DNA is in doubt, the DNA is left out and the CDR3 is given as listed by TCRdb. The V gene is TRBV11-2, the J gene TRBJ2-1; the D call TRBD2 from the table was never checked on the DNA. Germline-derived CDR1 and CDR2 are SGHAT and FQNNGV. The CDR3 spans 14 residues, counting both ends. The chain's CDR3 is CASSLYRLVGEQFC.

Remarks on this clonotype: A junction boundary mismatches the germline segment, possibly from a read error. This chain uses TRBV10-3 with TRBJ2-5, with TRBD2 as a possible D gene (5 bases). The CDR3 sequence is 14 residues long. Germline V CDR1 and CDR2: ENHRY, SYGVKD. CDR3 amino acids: CAVSQERVKGTQYF. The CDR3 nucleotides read TGTGCCGTCAGCCAGGAGAGGGTCAAAGGGACCCAGTACTTC.

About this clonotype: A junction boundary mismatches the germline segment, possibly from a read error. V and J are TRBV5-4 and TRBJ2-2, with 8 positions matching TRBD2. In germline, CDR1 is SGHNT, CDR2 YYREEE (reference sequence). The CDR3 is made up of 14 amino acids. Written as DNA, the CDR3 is TGTGCCAGCAGGTCCAGCGGGAGTTCCGGGAAGCTGTTTTTT. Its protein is CASRSSGSSGKLFF.